This T cell receptor (beta chain) was profiled in a study of CD8 T cells in Susac syndrome. The CDR3 consists of 16 residues. V trimming: 0 bases; J trimming: 3 bases; junction bases outside the gene matches: 5. Per the germline V gene, CDR1 is LGHDT and CDR2 is YNNKEL (reference sequence). Random-hexamer reverse transcription was applied to roughly 0.5 to 1 ug RNA. MiXCR, run by TCRdb on the immunoSEQ multiplex PCR reads, gives a single entry per CDR3 protein. The sample lists approximately 160,000 distinct CDR3 sequences; around 93% were seen once. The source is a human donor in good health. V is TRBV3-1 and J is TRBJ2-1; 7 nucleotides agree with TRBD2. Sequencing used CD4+ T cells from PBMCs. The CDR3 region is CASSQDKRGIYNEQFF. The CDR3 DNA is TGTGCCAGCAGCCAAGACAAGCGGGGAATCTACAATGAGCAGTTCTTC.